These 16 T cell receptor beta chains were all obtained from the same sample, sequenced in a study of blood T cell repertoires in COVID-19. Measured with immunoSEQ multiplex PCR; TCRdb has only the in-frame clones, and not every one. The sample shows 200,000 to 250,000 clones, around 91% of them seen only once. The sequencing input was PBMCs or T cells enriched from blood (not recorded which). Receptors originate from a woman under 30 in a cohort exposed to, infected with or recovered from COVID-19 (not recorded which).

The V and J genes are TRBV7-3 and TRBJ1-1; 8 bases agree with TRBD1. The germline V gene encodes CDR1 SGHTA and CDR2 FQGTGA. V lost 5 bases and J lost 4; bases outside the gene matches: 3. The CDR3 spans 13 residues. The CDR3 sequence: CASSLRGRTEAFF. In nucleotides, the CDR3 is TGTGCCAGCAGCCTCAGGGGGCGCACTGAAGCTTTCTTT.

The chain employs TRBV11-2 and TRBJ2-7, with 8 bases matching TRBD1. The germline gives CDR1 SGHAT, CDR2 FQNNGV. The J segment lost 3 bases and the V segment lost 5 bases, leaving 6 bases of the junction unmatched. The CDR3 covers 14 residues. CDR3 residues: CASSADRGRYEQYF. CDR3 DNA sequence: TGTGCCAGCAGCGCAGACAGGGGCCGCTACGAGCAGTACTTC.

The chain employs TRBV18 and TRBJ1-1; D remains unclear. V was clipped by 6 bases and J by 1 base, with 9 bases between them. Germline CDR1 reads KGHSH; CDR2 reads LQKENI. The CDR3 extends over 13 amino acids. CDR3 coding DNA: TGTGCCAGCTCGGACTCTGAGAACACTGAAGCTTTCTTT. As protein: CASSDSENTEAFF.

The genes are TRBV5-4 and TRBJ2-2; tentative D call: TRBD2 (6 bases). The CDR3 is 15 amino acids. Trimming took 2 bases from V and 5 from J, leaving 13 bases between them. Germline assignment: CDR1 SGHNT and CDR2 YYREEE (reference sequence). The CDR3 region is CASSFVGGRTGELFF. Written as DNA, the CDR3 is TGTGCCAGCAGCTTTGTGGGAGGTCGTACCGGGGAGCTGTTTTTT.

The chain uses TRBV12-3 or TRBV12-4 and TRBJ2-5, with 7 bases matching TRBD1. J gave up 5 bases and V 6 bases, and 6 bases lay outside the gene matches. The CDR3 runs to 13 residues. CDR3 in amino acids: CASRYRGRETQYF. In nucleotides, the CDR3 is TGTGCCAGCAGATACAGGGGAAGGGAGACCCAGTACTTC.

This clone came up once. The rearrangement uses TRBV10-3 and TRBJ1-2, with 7 bases that match TRBD1. This CDR3 spans 13 amino acids. The V gene end was trimmed by 4 bases and the J gene end by 5 bases; junction bases not matched to a gene: 4. CDR1 is ENHRY, CDR2 SYGVKD, per germline. The CDR3 DNA sequence: TGTGCCATCAGTGCGGACAGGAGTTATGGCTACACCTTC. Encoded protein: CAISADRSYGYTF.

The chain combines TRBV20-1 with TRBJ1-2; no clear D. Germline V gene sequence: CDR1 DFQATT, CDR2 SNEGSKA (reference sequence). The CDR3 has 10 amino acids. CDR3 in DNA: TGCAGGCCCCAGTTCAGTGGCTACACCTTC. Protein sequence: CRPQFSGYTF.

In its sample, this clone was seen once. The rearrangement links TRBV19 to TRBJ1-5, with unresolved D. Germline V lookup: CDR1 LNHDA, CDR2 SQIVND (reference sequence). Trimming took off 7 bases at V and 6 bases at J, with 13 bases between the two ends. The CDR3 contains 13 residues. CDR3: CASTPGSGQPQHF. For the CDR3, the DNA is TGTGCCAGTACCCCTGGCTCGGGTCAGCCCCAGCATTTT.

This clone showed up just once. This CDR3 is CAWSEVLGGAAGNTIYF. The DNA for the CDR3 is TGTGCCTGGAGTGAGGTTCTGGGTGGAGCCGCTGGAAACACCATATATTTT. V gene TRBV30 combines with J gene TRBJ1-3; D ambiguous. Trimming shortened V by 1 base and J by 2 bases, and 18 bases separated the two germline ends. CDR1 is GTSNPN, CDR2 SVGIG, per germline (reference sequence). This CDR3 has 17 amino acids.

This sequence joins TRBV10-1 and TRBJ2-5, with 8 bases fitting TRBD2. The CDR3 sequence is 14 residues long. Per germline, CDR1 WNHNN and CDR2 SYGVQD (reference sequence). The junction had 3 bases not matched to a gene; V was cut back by 4 bases and J by 2 bases. The CDR3 region has the DNA TGCGCCAGCAGTGCCGGGAGGGGGCAAGAGACCCAGTACTTC. It is translated as CASSAGRGQETQYF.

V gene TRBV19 combines with J gene TRBJ1-4; D might be TRBD1 (6 bases). This CDR3 region has 13 residues. Germline V lookup: CDR1 LNHDA, CDR2 SQIVND (reference sequence). The V end lost 4 bases, the J end lost 15 bases, and 18 bases lay between the germline ends. The DNA of the CDR3 is TGTGCCAGTAGTAGAAATAAGGACAGAGGAATGTTTTTT. Protein product: CASSRNKDRGMFF. Based on the CDR3 plus reference TRBV19 and TRBJ1-4, the full variable domain is DGGITQSPKYLFRKEGQNVTLSCEQNLNHDAMYWYRQDPGQGLRLIYYSQIVNDFQKGDIAEGYSVSREKKESFPLTVTSAQKNPTAFYLCASSRNKDRGMFFGSGTQLSVL.

The rearrangement links TRBV11-3 to TRBJ2-6, with D possibly matching TRBD2 (5 bases). The CDR3 has 18 residues. V lost 7 bases, J lost 0 bases, and 19 bases lay in between. Germline V CDR1 and CDR2: SGHNT, YENEEA. The CDR3 protein is CASNDQEVPTSGANVLTF. The CDR3, as DNA: TGTGCCAGCAACGACCAGGAGGTACCAACCTCTGGGGCCAACGTCCTGACTTTC.

As for this clone: One junction end disagrees with the germline gene, perhaps due to a read error. The J gene is TRBJ2-1, the V gene TRBV5-1; no clear D gene. The CDR3 has 17 residues. Germline assignment: CDR1 SGHRS and CDR2 YFSETQ. This CDR3 reads CASSLGLTPPSSNEQFF. CDR3 nucleotide sequence: TGCGCCAGCAGCTTGGGTTTGACACCCCCTTCCTCCAATGAGCAGTTCTTC.

The V gene is TRBV6-5, the J gene TRBJ2-7; a weak D match, TRBD1 (6 bases). Trimming left V 9 bases short and J 3 bases short, with 12 bases between. Germline-derived CDR1 and CDR2 are MNHEY and SVGAGI. The CDR3 extends over 12 amino acids. The CDR3 sequence: CASRGQNYEQYF. The CDR3 bases are TGTGCCAGTCGTGGACAGAACTACGAGCAGTACTTC.

This clone was observed once. This chain links TRBV9 with TRBJ1-1; D may be TRBD1 (5 bases). This CDR3 is 15 amino acids long. Trimming removed 0 bases from V and 1 base from J, with 10 bases in between. Germline CDR1 is SGDLS and CDR2 is YYNGEE. The CDR3 here is CASSVGGLPNTEAFF. The CDR3 DNA reads TGTGCCAGCAGCGTAGGGGGCTTACCGAACACTGAAGCTTTCTTT.

This chain uses TRBV7-8 with TRBJ2-3; 12 nucleotides agree with TRBD2. Trimming cost V 0 bases and J 3 bases; bases outside gene matches: 1. This CDR3 spans 16 amino acids. Germline V gene data show CDR1 as SGHVS and CDR2 as FQNEAQ. CDR3 bases: TGTGCCAGCAGCTTAGCACTAGCGGGGGGAACAGATACGCAGTATTTT. Its protein is CASSLALAGGTDTQYF.